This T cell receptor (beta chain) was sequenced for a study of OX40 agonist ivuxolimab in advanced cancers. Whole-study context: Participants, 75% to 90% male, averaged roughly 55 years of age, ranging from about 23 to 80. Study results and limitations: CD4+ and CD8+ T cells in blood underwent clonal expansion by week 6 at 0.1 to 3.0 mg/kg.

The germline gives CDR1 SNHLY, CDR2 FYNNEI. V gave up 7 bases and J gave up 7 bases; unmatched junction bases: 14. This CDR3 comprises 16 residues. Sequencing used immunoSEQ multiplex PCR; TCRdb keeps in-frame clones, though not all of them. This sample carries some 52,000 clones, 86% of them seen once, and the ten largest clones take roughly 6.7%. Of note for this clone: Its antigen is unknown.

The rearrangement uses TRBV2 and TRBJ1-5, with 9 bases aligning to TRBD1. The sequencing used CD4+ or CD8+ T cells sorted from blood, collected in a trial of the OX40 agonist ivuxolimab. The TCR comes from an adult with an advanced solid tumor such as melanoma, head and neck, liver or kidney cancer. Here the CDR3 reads CASNNYPGTGNQPQHF. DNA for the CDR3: TGTGCCAGCAACAACTATCCCGGGACAGGGAACCAGCCCCAGCATTTT.